The 22 T cell receptor beta chains reported below all come from one sample, sequenced in a study of blood T cell repertoires in COVID-19 (dated by TCRdb to 2018 to 2021). Libraries were built with the immunoSEQ multiplex PCR assay. TCRdb's version of the immuneACCESS table is confined to in-frame rearrangements and falls short of the full clone set. An unresolved V gene accounts for under half of the shortfall where checked; the remainder is of unknown origin. The sample table lists around 160,000 clones, approximately 80% of them with a count of one. Under 15% of the sample comes from the top ten. The sample comprised PBMCs or T cells enriched from blood (not recorded which). The receptors were sampled from a woman in her fifties or sixties who had recovered from COVID-19.

V usage is TRBV11-3 and J usage is TRBJ2-1, with D tentatively TRBD2 (6 bases). Trimming cost V 1 base and J 7 bases, with 11 bases left between them. The CDR3 contains 14 residues. Germline V gene lookup returns CDR1 SGHNT and CDR2 YENEEA. DNA for the CDR3: TGTGCCAGCAGCTTAGGCGGGACTGAGAATGAGCAGTTCTTC. Encoded protein: CASSLGGTENEQFF.

The chain combines TRBV28 with TRBJ1-5, with 9 bases lining up with TRBD1. The CDR3 covers 15 residues. The germline V gene has CDR1 MDHEN and CDR2 SYDVKM. J lost 6 bases, V lost 6 bases, and 9 bases had no gene match. CDR3: CASRGTGFYSQPQHF. The CDR3 bases are TGTGCCAGCAGGGGGACAGGGTTTTATAGTCAGCCCCAGCATTTT.

This clone was detected a few times. The rearrangement links TRBV3-1 (or the pseudogene TRBV3-2) to TRBJ2-3; TRBD2 matches 8 bases. The CDR3 length is 15 residues. J lost 8 bases, V lost 4 bases, and 11 bases had no gene match. Per the germline V gene, CDR1 is LGHDT and CDR2 is YNNKEL (reference sequence). CDR3 residues: CASSPGTRGVGTQYF. The CDR3 DNA reads as TGTGCCAGCAGCCCCGGGACTAGGGGGGTTGGTACGCAGTATTTT.

This chain connects TRBV18 to TRBJ2-7, with D perhaps TRBD1 (5 bases). V lost 3 bases, J lost 1 base, and 16 bases lay in between. The CDR3 has 16 amino acids. CDR1 and CDR2 (germline): KGHSH, LQKENI. The CDR3 nucleotides read TGTGCCAGCTCACCTGCCGGACAAGCTAATTCCTACGAGCAGTACTTC. Translating gives CASSPAGQANSYEQYF.

A remark on this clone: Other DNA sequences within the sample encode an identical CDR3. The chain carries TRBV9 and TRBJ1-1, with D unresolved. Germline CDR1 reads SGDLS; CDR2 reads YYNGEE. V was cut by 0 bases and J by 0 bases, with 3 bases left in between. This CDR3 has 13 amino acids. CDR3 loop: CASSVALNTEAFF. For the CDR3, the DNA is TGTGCCAGCAGCGTAGCCTTGAACACTGAAGCTTTCTTT.

V gene TRBV5-4 combines with J gene TRBJ2-7, with 7 nucleotides matching TRBD1. The V gene end was trimmed by 4 bases and the J gene end by 3 bases; junction bases not matched to a gene: 10. Per the germline V gene, CDR1 is SGHNT and CDR2 is YYREEE (reference sequence). This CDR3 is 15 amino acids long. CDR3: CASSLDRALIYEQYF. The CDR3, as DNA: TGTGCCAGCAGCCTTGACAGGGCCCTAATCTACGAGCAGTACTTC. The full variable domain, with the rest looked up from reference TRBV5-4 and TRBJ2-7, is ETGVTQSPTHLIKTRGQQVTLRCSSQSGHNTVSWYQQALGQGPQFIFQYYREEENGRGNFPPRFSGLQFPNYSSELNVNALELDDSALYLCASSLDRALIYEQYFGPGTRLTVT.

The chain employs TRBV21-1 and TRBJ1-6; TRBD1 is the table's D call, not checked against the DNA. TRBV21-1 is classified as a pseudogene. The CDR3 loop spans 22 amino acids. The CDR3 nucleotides read TGTGCCAGCAGCAAAGAGGATGGGGGACAGGAAGGGAGAGGTTCCTATAATTCACCCCTCCACTTT. Encoded protein: CASSKEDGGQEGRGSYNSPLHF.

This clone was recorded a few times. V usage is TRBV15 and J usage is TRBJ1-1; D might be TRBD1 (5 bases). The CDR3 is 15 amino acids. With 5 bases removed from V and 4 bases from J, the gap between germline ends came to 17 bases. CDR1 is LNHNV and CDR2 is YYDKDF in the germline V gene (reference sequence). The CDR3: CATSGRAGLGTEAFF. The CDR3, as DNA: TGTGCCACCAGCGGACGGGCGGGGCTGGGCACTGAAGCTTTCTTT.

V gene TRBV24-1 combines with J gene TRBJ1-5; 8 bases line up with TRBD1. The germline CDR1 and CDR2 sequences are KGHDR and SFDVKD. CDR3 length: 15 residues. Unmatched junction bases numbered 4, after V lost 4 bases and J lost 3 bases. The DNA for the CDR3 is TGTGCCACCAGTGAGGGGGGACAGGACAATCAGCCCCAGCATTTT. Its translation is CATSEGGQDNQPQHF.

The chain links TRBV19 to TRBJ2-1, with D possibly being TRBD1 (5 bases). The germline gives CDR1 LNHDA, CDR2 SQIVND (reference sequence). V was trimmed by 5 bases and J by 7 bases, leaving 21 bases between them. This CDR3 has 16 amino acids. The CDR3 region is CASSYAGLQGVNEQFF. For the CDR3, the DNA is TGTGCCAGTAGTTACGCAGGGTTACAAGGTGTTAATGAGCAGTTCTTC.

V and J are TRBV5-1 and TRBJ1-3; 7 bases fit TRBD1. V lost 5 bases, J lost 2 bases, and 4 bases stayed unmatched. Per germline, CDR1 SGHRS and CDR2 YFSETQ. The CDR3 length is 14 residues. The CDR3 coding sequence is TGCGCCAGCAGTGACACAGGGGCTGGAAACACCATATATTTT. This gives the protein CASSDTGAGNTIYF.

The rearrangement uses TRBV7-3 and TRBJ2-5; D might be TRBD1 (6 bases). The CDR3 spans 13 residues. Looked up from germline, CDR1 is SGHTA and CDR2 is FQGTGA. V lost 5 bases, J lost 3 bases, and 10 bases lay in between. The CDR3 nucleotides read TGTGCCAGCAGCATCCGACAGGAAGAGACCCAGTACTTC. It translates to CASSIRQEETQYF.

V usage is TRBV15 and J usage is TRBJ2-7; no reliable D call. The CDR3 length is 14 residues. The V gene's germline CDR1 is LNHNV and CDR2 YYDKDF (reference sequence). V was shortened by 4 bases and J by 0 bases, with 10 bases between the two germline ends. CDR3 residues: CATSTRSDSYEQYF. CDR3 DNA sequence: TGTGCCACCAGCACGAGGTCGGACTCCTACGAGCAGTACTTC.

The chain carries TRBV5-1 and TRBJ2-7; 7 positions match TRBD2. The CDR3 runs to 17 residues. Germline values: CDR1 SGHRS, CDR2 YFSETQ. The V segment lost 0 bases and the J segment 1 base; nucleotides outside the gene matches: 10. The CDR3 DNA reads TGCGCCAGCAGCTTGGACGAGGGCGGGAGTTATTCCTACGAGCAGTACTTC. Translated, it gives CASSLDEGGSYSYEQYF.

This clone showed up just once. The chain links TRBV5-1 to TRBJ1-2, with 11 bases that match TRBD1. Germline V gene sequence: CDR1 SGHRS, CDR2 YFSETQ. CDR3 length: 15 residues. Trimming removed 0 bases from V and 5 bases from J; junction bases left unmatched: 3. The DNA for the CDR3 is TGCGCCAGCAGCTTGGCCGGGACAGGGGGTTATGGCTACACCTTC. Translation gives CASSLAGTGGYGYTF. Combining the CDR3 with reference TRBV5-1 and TRBJ1-2 gives the whole variable domain KAGVTQTPRYLIKTRGQQVTLSCSPISGHRSVSWYQQTPGQGLQFLFEYFSETQRNKGNFPGRFSGRQFSNSRSEMNVSTLELGDSALYLCASSLAGTGGYGYTFGSGTRLTVV.

The chain is built from TRBV5-1 and TRBJ2-3; maybe TRBD2 (6 bases). The germline V gene encodes CDR1 SGHRS and CDR2 YFSETQ. Trimming took 3 bases from V and 0 from J, leaving 11 bases between them. The CDR3 extends over 15 amino acids. The CDR3 loop reads CASSSETSSTDTQYF. The CDR3 region has the DNA TGCGCCAGCAGCTCGGAGACTAGTAGCACAGATACGCAGTATTTT.

In regard to this clone: The same CDR3 arises from other DNA sequences in this sample as well. J is TRBJ2-5 and V is TRBV27, with D possibly being TRBD2 (6 bases). With 1 base removed from V and 5 bases from J, the gap between germline ends came to 8 bases. The CDR3 extends over 13 amino acids. CDR1 MNHEY and CDR2 SMNVEV come from the germline V gene (reference sequence). CDR3 DNA sequence: TGTGCCAGCAGTTTATTTCGGGGGGAGACCCAGTACTTC. The encoded protein is CASSLFRGETQYF.

The chain is built from TRBV28 and TRBJ2-5; 9 bases align to TRBD2. The CDR3 spans 14 residues. V trimming: 5 bases; J trimming: 4 bases; junction bases outside the gene matches: 5. Germline CDR1 reads MDHEN; CDR2 reads SYDVKM. CDR3 amino acids: CASSLSGRLETQYF. In DNA form, the CDR3 reads TGTGCCAGCAGTCTTAGCGGGAGACTAGAGACCCAGTACTTC. Variable domain in full (rest from reference TRBV28 and TRBJ2-5): DVKVTQSSRYLVKRTGEKVFLECVQDMDHENMFWYRQDPGLGLRLIYFSYDVKMKEKGDIPEGYSVSREKKERFSLILESASTNQTSMYLCASSLSGRLETQYFGPGTRLLVL.

A single count supports this clone. The CDR3 region is CASSQRGTVVAYEQYF. The CDR3 nucleotides read TGTGCCAGCAGCCAAAGGGGGACAGTAGTAGCCTACGAGCAGTACTTC. The rearrangement links TRBV11-2 to TRBJ2-7, with 7 nucleotides matching TRBD1. V lost 5 bases and J lost 2; bases outside the gene matches: 12. This CDR3 contains 16 residues. Germline CDR1 is SGHAT and CDR2 is FQNNGV.

V usage is TRBV5-1 and J usage is TRBJ2-2; 10 bases are a match to TRBD1. CDR1 and CDR2 from the germline V gene are SGHRS and YFSETQ. CDR3 size: 17 residues. V lost 0 bases, J lost 3 bases, and 5 bases stayed unmatched. CDR3 DNA: TGCGCCAGCAGCTTGGACACCGGGACAGGGGACACCGGGGAGCTGTTTTTT. Protein: CASSLDTGTGDTGELFF.

The chain is built from TRBV28 and TRBJ1-4, with 7 bases lining up with TRBD1. In germline, CDR1 is MDHEN, CDR2 SYDVKM. The junction had 4 bases not matched to a gene; V was cut back by 5 bases and J by 7 bases. The CDR3 contains 13 residues. The CDR3 nucleotides read TGTGCCAGCAGTAGGGGGCGGCGTGAAAAACTGTTTTTT. Translation: CASSRGRREKLFF.

V is TRBV6-5 and J is TRBJ2-3, with 8 bases fitting TRBD2. J lost 0 bases, V lost 6 bases, and 5 bases had no gene match. Germline V gene lookup returns CDR1 MNHEY and CDR2 SVGAGI. The CDR3 sequence is 15 residues long. CDR3 in DNA: TGTGCCAGCAGAGCGGGGGCCTACAGCACAGATACGCAGTATTTT. It translates to CASRAGAYSTDTQYF.